The clone carrying this T cell receptor (beta chain) was seen once. This entry belongs to a study of blood T cell repertoires in COVID-19. After removal of 5 bases from V and 3 bases from J, the junction contained 0 bases not matched to a gene. CDR1 is DFQATT and CDR2 is SNEGSKA in the germline V gene (reference sequence). The CDR3 spans 11 residues. Clones were sequenced by immunoSEQ multiplex PCR, and TCRdb holds only the in-frame ones, with some missing. Among 150,000 to 200,000 clones listed, more than 70% were seen once. The chain carries TRBV20-1 and TRBJ2-7; 8 bases are a match to TRBD1. The TCR originated in a person in their 70s with COVID-19, enrolled during active disease. Sequenced material: peripheral blood. CDR3 in DNA: TGCAGTGCTGACAGGGGCTACGAGCAGTACTTC. Its protein is CSADRGYEQYF.